The clone carrying this T cell receptor (beta chain) is medium-sized within its sample. These data belong to a study of liver allograft versus peripheral blood T cells. On the study more broadly: Transplanted-liver T cell receptor repertoires were compared with recipients' peripheral blood repertoires.

This CDR3 is built from 15 residues. The germline V and J ends were trimmed by 3 bases and 4 bases, with 15 bases remaining between them. Germline-derived CDR1 and CDR2 are KGHSH and LQKENI. TCRdb analysed the reads with MiXCR anew, one entry per CDR3 protein. This sample yields 3,000 to 4,000 distinct CDR3 sequences, of which roughly 15% are seen a single time; approximately 3.9% belongs to the top ten. The rearrangement links TRBV18 to TRBJ1-1, with D maybe TRBD1 (6 bases). The receptor comes from a human patient who had a liver transplant. The graft donor may be the source of some T cells. The CDR3 protein is CASSPYTGTGTEAFF. CDR3 in DNA: TGTGCCAGCTCACCGTATACAGGGACCGGCACTGAAGCTTTCTTT.